This T cell receptor beta chain was sequenced during a study of blood T cell repertoires in COVID-19. The overall study: The study drew acute and convalescent COVID-19 samples from the United States, Italy and Spain. PBMCs, B-cell-depleted T cells, or T cells were the source of the cDNA or gDNA that made up the material.

Participants had their cohort set by participant-reported clinical history. This CDR3 is 15 amino acids long. Here immunoSEQ multiplex PCR was the method, and the copy in TCRdb shows in-frame clones only, minus some. The sample yields roughly 200,000 clones, more than 75% seen once. The sample was PBMCs or T cells enriched from blood (not recorded which). The chain uses TRBV21-1 and TRBJ2-1; TRBD2, the table's D call, was not compared with the DNA. TRBV21-1 is recorded as a pseudogene. The TCR sequence derives from a man between 40 and 49 years old with acute COVID-19. CDR3 sequence (DNA): TGTGCCAGCAGCATAATAGTGGAGGGCCCCGATGAGCAGTTCTTC. Translating it yields CASSIIVEGPDEQFF.